Presented here are 12 T cell receptor beta chains from one specimen sequenced in a study of control samples from healthy donors and cancer patients. The assay was immunoSEQ multiplex PCR, and TCRdb's table has in-frame clones only and misses some. The sample lists about 170,000 clones, 93% occurring once. The specimen was blood. The source is an older woman in good health.

The V and J genes are TRBV13 and TRBJ2-7; D possibly uses TRBD1 or TRBD2 (5 bases each). Germline V gives CDR1 PRHDT, CDR2 FYEKMQ (reference sequence). Deletions cut 5 bases from V and 7 bases from J, with 24 bases between. The CDR3 loop spans 16 amino acids. CDR3 DNA sequence: TGTGCCAGCAGCCCCAACCGGGGCGGTGGCCTTAGGGAGCAGTACTTC. Translation gives CASSPNRGGGLREQYF.

The rearrangement uses TRBV6-5 and TRBJ1-2; D remains unclear. CDR3 size: 11 residues. Germline V CDR1 and CDR2: MNHEY, SVGAGI. V was shortened by 8 bases and J by 10 bases, with 14 bases between the two germline ends. CDR3 sequence reads: CASRNPGSYTF. DNA for the CDR3: TGTGCCAGCCGCAACCCGGGATCCTACACCTTC.

The chain joins TRBV5-1 to TRBJ1-1; maybe TRBD1 (5 bases). CDR1 and CDR2 (germline): SGHRS, YFSETQ. The V and J ends lost 4 bases and 1 base respectively, with 11 bases between them. The CDR3 is made up of 14 amino acids. In nucleotides, the CDR3 is TGCGCCAGCAGCGCCGGGACGGCGAACACTGAAGCTTTCTTT. Translating gives CASSAGTANTEAFF.

The chain employs TRBV4-3 and TRBJ1-4; possible D gene TRBD1, 5 bases. Deletions cut 0 bases from V and 0 bases from J, with 8 bases between. This CDR3 has 16 residues. Germline CDR1 is LGHNA and CDR2 is YSLEER. The CDR3 sequence: CASSQDWGATNEKLFF. The CDR3 nucleotides read TGCGCCAGCAGCCAAGATTGGGGGGCAACTAATGAAAAACTGTTTTTT.

The chain employs TRBV4-3 and TRBJ2-3; weak D call: TRBD2 (5 bases). The CDR3 loop spans 16 amino acids. V was shortened by 1 base and J by 2 bases, with 13 bases between the two germline ends. The germline gives CDR1 LGHNA, CDR2 YSLEER. CDR3 coding DNA: TGCGCCAGCAGCCAAGGTTCCGGGAAATTCACAGATACGCAGTATTTT. Its translation is CASSQGSGKFTDTQYF.

J is TRBJ1-4 and V is TRBV2; no firm D call. The germline V gene has CDR1 SNHLY and CDR2 FYNNEI. CDR3 length equals 12 residues. The V end lost 3 bases, the J end lost 10 bases, and 9 bases lay between the germline ends. The CDR3 here is CASSDELGKLFF. The CDR3, as DNA: TGTGCCAGCAGTGATGAATTGGGAAAACTGTTTTTT.

V gene TRBV7-9 combines with J gene TRBJ2-5; possibly TRBD2 for D (6 bases). The germline V gene has CDR1 SEHNR and CDR2 FQNEAQ (reference sequence). The CDR3 spans 15 residues. Trimming took 4 bases from V and 0 from J, leaving 12 bases between them. This CDR3 is CASSWTGGYQETQYF. The CDR3 nucleotides read TGTGCCAGCAGCTGGACTGGGGGGTACCAAGAGACCCAGTACTTC.

The chain has TRBV5-1 and TRBJ1-3; D may be TRBD1 (5 bases). The CDR3 is made up of 16 amino acids. Germline values: CDR1 SGHRS, CDR2 YFSETQ. V was pared by 0 bases and J by 0 bases, with 10 bases between. The CDR3, as DNA: TGCGCCAGCAGCTTGGAGACAGTTAGCTCTGGAAACACCATATATTTT. It translates to CASSLETVSSGNTIYF.

J is TRBJ1-5 and V is TRBV5-8; possibly TRBD1 for D (5 bases). The CDR3 spans 15 residues. Trimming removed 4 bases from V and 0 bases from J, with 11 bases in between. Germline lookup yields CDR1 SGHTS and CDR2 YDEGEE. The chain's CDR3 is CASSQAGPSNQPQHF. CDR3 bases: TGTGCCAGCAGCCAGGCGGGGCCTAGCAATCAGCCCCAGCATTTT.

This clone was recorded once. This chain links TRBV6-1 with TRBJ2-5; 12 nucleotides agree with TRBD1. CDR1 and CDR2 from the germline V gene are MNHNS and SASEGT. The CDR3 totals 18 residues. J gave up 5 bases and V 1 base, and 11 bases lay outside the gene matches. In DNA form, the CDR3 reads TGTGCCAGCAGTGAAGACGGTCTTGGGACAGGGGGCGGTGAGACCCAGTACTTC. Its protein is CASSEDGLGTGGGETQYF.

V is TRBV19 and J is TRBJ2-2; no reliable D call. Germline V gene lookup returns CDR1 LNHDA and CDR2 SQIVND (reference sequence). The CDR3 is 15 amino acids. The ends were cut back, 6 bases at V and 1 base at J, with 12 bases in the middle. The CDR3 region has the DNA TGTGCCAGTAGGAGGTCGGGCCAGAACACCGGGGAGCTGTTTTTT. Protein sequence: CASRRSGQNTGELFF.

This clone has just one count. V and J are TRBV7-8 and TRBJ2-1, with 8 bases lining up with TRBD2. The germline gives CDR1 SGHVS, CDR2 FQNEAQ. The CDR3 totals 15 residues. V gave up 4 bases and J gave up 4 bases; unmatched junction bases: 6. The CDR3 spells CASSSVGGGYNEQFF. The CDR3, as DNA: TGTGCCAGCAGCTCCGTTGGCGGGGGGTACAATGAGCAGTTCTTC.